The entry below gives a single T cell receptor (beta chain) sequence along with its context. Its cognate antigen is unknown. The junction departs from the called germline gene at one end, perhaps through a read error. The 5'RACE template-switching step produced TCR cDNA and added a universal primer site and UMIs. TCRdb processed the 5' RACE reads anew with MiXCR; each CDR3 protein has one entry. The table shows approximately 610,000 distinct CDR3 sequences, with 17% occurring only once. The source of the sample is a study of T cells after yellow fever vaccination. Findings and limits, study-wide: Subsequent to the booster, the majority of primary-vaccination clones reappeared (around 96% CD4, approximately 85% CD8). Contaminating bulk clonotypes could be abundant in FACS-sorted repertoires.

The CDR3 contains 12 residues. The germline V gene has CDR1 MNHEY and CDR2 SVGAGI. The sequence derives from a man aged 18-30 years who received the YFV17D yellow fever vaccine. The chain recombines TRBV6-5 with TRBJ1-1; tentatively, D is TRBD1 (6 bases). The input for sequencing was PBMCs, taken around 5 days after the first yellow fever vaccination. CDR3 amino acids: CVSSYRDTEAFF. In DNA, the CDR3 is TGTGTCAGCAGTTACAGGGATACTGAAGCTTTCTTT.